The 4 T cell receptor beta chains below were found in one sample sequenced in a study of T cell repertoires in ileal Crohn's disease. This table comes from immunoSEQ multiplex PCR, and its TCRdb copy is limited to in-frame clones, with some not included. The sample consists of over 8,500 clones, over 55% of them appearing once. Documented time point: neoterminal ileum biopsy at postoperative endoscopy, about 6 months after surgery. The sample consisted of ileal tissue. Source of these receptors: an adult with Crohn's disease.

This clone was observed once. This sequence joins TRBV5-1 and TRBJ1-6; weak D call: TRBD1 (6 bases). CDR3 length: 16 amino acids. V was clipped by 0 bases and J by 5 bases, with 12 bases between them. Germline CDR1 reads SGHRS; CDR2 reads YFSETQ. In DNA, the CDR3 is TGCGCCAGCAGCTTGGTTTTATCAGGGGATAATTCACCCCTCCACTTT. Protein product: CASSLVLSGDNSPLHF.

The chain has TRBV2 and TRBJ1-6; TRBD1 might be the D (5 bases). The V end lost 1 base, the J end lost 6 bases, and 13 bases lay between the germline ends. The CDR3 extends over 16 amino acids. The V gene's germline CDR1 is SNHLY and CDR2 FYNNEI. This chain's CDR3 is CASSEGRGRTNSPLHF. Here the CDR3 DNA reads TGTGCCAGCAGTGAAGGGCGGGGACGAACTAATTCACCCCTCCACTTT.

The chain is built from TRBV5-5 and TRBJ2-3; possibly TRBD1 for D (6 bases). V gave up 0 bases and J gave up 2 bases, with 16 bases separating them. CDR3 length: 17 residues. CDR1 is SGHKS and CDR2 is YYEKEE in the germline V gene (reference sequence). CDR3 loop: CASSLEEVGGPTDTQYF. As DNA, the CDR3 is TGTGCCAGCAGCTTGGAGGAGGTAGGGGGTCCCACAGATACGCAGTATTTT.

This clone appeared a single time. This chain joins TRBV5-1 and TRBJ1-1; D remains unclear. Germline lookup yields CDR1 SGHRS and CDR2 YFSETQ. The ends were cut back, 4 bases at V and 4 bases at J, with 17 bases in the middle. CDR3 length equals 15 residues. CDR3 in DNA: TGCGCCAGCAGCACCACAACAGTTTACGGCACTGAAGCTTTCTTT. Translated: CASSTTTVYGTEAFF.